This TCR beta chain stems from a study of blood T cell repertoires in COVID-19. Original processing methods: Amplifying reference gene primers gave estimates of nucleated cell counts. Some clones are missing from TCRdb's copy, which holds only in-frame ones; the method was immunoSEQ multiplex PCR. V, J and clone size are those of that table, while D and trimming were read from the DNA. This table has fewer than 400,000 clones, approximately 85% appearing once. Those who participated ranged in age from roughly 18 to 90 years and resided in 20 to 25 US areas. The source of this sequence is a man aged 25-45 years who had recovered from COVID-19. Sequenced material: PBMCs or T cells enriched from blood (not recorded which).

The DNA of the CDR3 is TGCAGTGCTAGTCGGGACTCCAATCAGCCCCAGCATTTT. It encodes CSASRDSNQPQHF. The gene calls are TRBV20-1 and TRBJ1-5; a weak D match, TRBD1 (5 bases). The CDR3 covers 13 residues. Per the germline V gene, CDR1 is DFQATT and CDR2 is SNEGSKA (reference sequence). With 3 bases removed from V and 3 bases from J, the gap between germline ends came to 9 bases.